Following are 28 T cell receptor beta chains from one sample sequenced in a study of radiotherapy plus CTLA-4 blockade in lung cancer. Sequencing used immunoSEQ multiplex PCR; TCRdb keeps in-frame clones, though not all of them. Altogether approximately 80,000 clones are present, about 80% being singletons, with the ten largest covering 0.65% to 0.85%. This specimen consisted of peripheral blood, obtained from a patient treated with radiotherapy plus ipilimumab. These receptors all come from a human donor with non-small cell lung cancer who had stable disease on radiotherapy plus ipilimumab.

The DNA for the CDR3 is TGTGCCAGCAGCGCCGGGACCTCTGGAAACACCATATATTTT. Translating it yields CASSAGTSGNTIYF. V gene TRBV2 combines with J gene TRBJ1-3; the D gene is possibly TRBD1 (5 bases). V dropped 6 bases and J dropped 0 bases, with 9 bases sitting between them. The length of the CDR3 is 14 residues. Germline lookup yields CDR1 SNHLY and CDR2 FYNNEI.

The V and J genes are TRBV6-5 and TRBJ2-5; D is perhaps TRBD1 (6 bases). There are 14 residues in the CDR3. The V gene's germline CDR1 is MNHEY and CDR2 SVGAGI. The V gene lost 4 bases and the J gene lost 6 bases, with 15 bases spanning the gap. The CDR3 DNA follows: TGTGCCAGCAGTTTCGATGGGACACAGAAGACCCAGTACTTC. Its protein product is CASSFDGTQKTQYF.

The J gene is TRBJ2-7, the V gene TRBV30; D gene ambiguous. CDR3 length: 12 amino acids. Germline loops: CDR1 GTSNPN, CDR2 SVGIG (reference sequence). Trimming cost V 0 bases and J 7 bases, with 10 bases left between them. This CDR3 is CAWSVLGLEQYF. The CDR3 region has the DNA TGTGCCTGGAGTGTGTTAGGGTTGGAGCAGTACTTC.

A word on this clone: The sample has other DNA sequences that encode this CDR3 too. The chain employs TRBV7-9 and TRBJ2-5; D remains ambiguous. Germline CDR1 is SEHNR and CDR2 is FQNEAQ (reference sequence). Between the trimmed V and J ends, which lost 1 base and 2 bases, there was a span of 11 bases. The CDR3 is 15 amino acids. In nucleotides, the CDR3 is TGTGCCAGCAGCTTAGTTGGGTCAGGACAAGAGACCCAGTACTTC. Amino acid sequence: CASSLVGSGQETQYF.

The V and J genes are TRBV11-2 and TRBJ2-2; 7 bases line up with TRBD1. This CDR3 is 15 amino acids long. With 5 bases clipped from V and 2 bases from J, the junction kept 5 bases outside the gene matches. CDR1 is SGHAT and CDR2 is FQNNGV in the germline V gene. This CDR3 is CASSVGQINTGELFF. The CDR3 DNA follows: TGTGCCAGCAGCGTGGGACAGATAAACACCGGGGAGCTGTTTTTT.

This clone was recorded a few times. V is TRBV5-5 and J is TRBJ2-7; D gene uncertain. V was cut by 0 bases and J by 2 bases, with 9 bases left in between. Germline V gene lookup returns CDR1 SGHKS and CDR2 YYEKEE (reference sequence). This CDR3 contains 14 residues. The CDR3 loop reads CASSLDGFAYEQYF. DNA for the CDR3: TGTGCCAGCAGCTTGGATGGCTTTGCCTACGAGCAGTACTTC.

CDR3 region: CASSYDRGPNTEAFF. The CDR3 nucleotides are TGTGCCAGCAGTTACGACAGGGGACCGAACACTGAAGCTTTCTTT. The rearrangement links TRBV6-5 to TRBJ1-1, with 8 bases identical to TRBD1. Germline V lookup: CDR1 MNHEY, CDR2 SVGAGI. This CDR3 has 15 amino acids. Trimming cost V 2 bases and J 1 base; bases outside gene matches: 3.

The rearrangement joins TRBV27 to TRBJ1-5; D not certain. Trimming cost V 3 bases and J 4 bases, with 4 bases left between them. From germline, CDR1 is MNHEY and CDR2 SMNVEV (reference sequence). The CDR3 totals 12 residues. The CDR3, as DNA: TGTGCCAGCAGTTTCCTTAATCAGCCCCAGCATTTT. Translated, it gives CASSFLNQPQHF.

This clone was seen once. An end of the junction does not agree with germline; a read error may underlie this. Here the CDR3 DNA reads TGTGCCAGCAGGTCTGGGACAGCCAACACCGGGGAGCTGCTTTTT. Encoded protein: CASRSGTANTGELLF. The chain carries TRBV9 and TRBJ2-2, with TRBD1 matching over 7 bases. The CDR3 extends over 15 amino acids. Germline lookup yields CDR1 SGDLS and CDR2 YYNGEE.

This chain uses TRBV5-8 with TRBJ2-5, with 9 bases that match TRBD1. After removal of 0 bases from V and 5 bases from J, the junction contained 2 bases not matched to a gene. Germline V lookup: CDR1 SGHTS, CDR2 YDEGEE. This CDR3 is built from 14 residues. CDR3 coding DNA: TGTGCCAGCAGCTTGGGACAGGGGGGGGAGACCCAGTACTTC. It encodes CASSLGQGGETQYF.

The rearrangement links TRBV6-1 to TRBJ1-4; 7 bases fit TRBD1. This CDR3 region has 15 residues. The V segment lost 2 bases and the J segment 8 bases; nucleotides outside the gene matches: 8. Germline-derived CDR1 and CDR2 are MNHNS and SASEGT. The CDR3 reads CASSEMAGGKEKLFF. CDR3 sequence (DNA): TGTGCCAGCAGTGAAATGGCAGGGGGAAAGGAAAAACTGTTTTTT.

The genes are TRBV6-1 and TRBJ1-1; TRBD1 might be the D (5 bases). Germline V CDR1 and CDR2: MNHNS, SASEGT. Trimming removed 8 bases from V and 2 bases from J, with 12 bases in between. The CDR3 sequence is 13 residues long. The CDR3 DNA is TGTGCCAGCGGGACGGGAGGAAACACTGAAGCTTTCTTT. This sequence encodes CASGTGGNTEAFF.

The V gene is TRBV5-4, the J gene TRBJ1-1, with TRBD1 as a possible D gene (5 bases). The CDR3 is 14 residues long. V lost 6 bases and J lost 1, with 13 bases in between. Germline CDR1 SGHNT, CDR2 YYREEE (reference sequence). The CDR3 DNA sequence: TGTGCCAGCACCGAAAACACAGGGAACACTGAAGCTTTCTTT. Its protein is CASTENTGNTEAFF. The whole variable domain, filled in from reference TRBV5-4 and TRBJ1-1, reads ETGVTQSPTHLIKTRGQQVTLRCSSQSGHNTVSWYQQALGQGPQFIFQYYREEENGRGNFPPRFSGLQFPNYSSELNVNALELDDSALYLCASTENTGNTEAFFGQGTRLTVV.

A word on this clone: The same CDR3 is also encoded by other DNA sequences in this sample. The V call is TRBV9, the J call TRBJ2-7; 9 nucleotides agree with TRBD1. The CDR3 totals 15 residues. Losses at the gene ends were 4 bases for V and 4 bases for J; bases not matched to a gene: 9. CDR1 SGDLS and CDR2 YYNGEE come from the germline V gene. In nucleotides, the CDR3 is TGTGCCAGCAGCTCGGGACAGGGAGCCGCTTACGAGCAGTACTTC. The encoded protein is CASSSGQGAAYEQYF. Full variable domain (outside the CDR3, taken from reference TRBV9 and TRBJ2-7): DSGVTQTPKHLITATGQRVTLRCSPRSGDLSVYWYQQSLDQGLQFLIQYYNGEERAKGNILERFSAQQFPDLHSELNLSSLELGDSALYFCASSSGQGAAYEQYFGPGTRLTVT.

The V gene is TRBV29-1, the J gene TRBJ2-1; 8 nucleotides agree with TRBD2. V trimming: 6 bases; J trimming: 2 bases; junction bases outside the gene matches: 9. CDR3 length: 15 amino acids. Per the germline V gene, CDR1 is SQVTM and CDR2 is ANQGSEA. This CDR3 reads CSVARSGTTYNEQFF. CDR3 sequence (DNA): TGCAGCGTCGCCCGTAGCGGGACCACCTACAATGAGCAGTTCTTC.

The rearrangement joins TRBV18 to TRBJ2-7, with TRBD1 matching 7 bases. Losses at the gene ends were 3 bases for V and 5 bases for J; bases not matched to a gene: 4. Germline assignment: CDR1 KGHSH and CDR2 LQKENI. CDR3 length: 13 residues. The CDR3 sequence: CASSPRQGDEQYF. The DNA of the CDR3 is TGTGCCAGCTCACCTCGACAGGGAGACGAGCAGTACTTC.

This chain uses TRBV7-3 with TRBJ2-6; D might be TRBD1 (5 bases). The CDR3 has 17 amino acids. Germline V gene sequence: CDR1 SGHTA, CDR2 FQGTGA. With 2 bases removed from V and 0 bases from J, the gap between germline ends came to 11 bases. As DNA, the CDR3 is TGTGCCAGCAGCTTACAACAGGTCCGCTCTGGGGCCAACGTCCTGACTTTC. Residues: CASSLQQVRSGANVLTF. Combining the CDR3 with reference TRBV7-3 and TRBJ2-6 gives the whole variable domain GAGVSQTPSNKVTEKGKYVELRCDPISGHTALYWYRQSLGQGPEFLIYFQGTGAADDSGLPNDRFFAVRPEGSVSTLKIQRTERGDSAVYLCASSLQQVRSGANVLTFGAGSRLTVL.

This clone was found once. V and J are TRBV6-5 and TRBJ2-1, with D perhaps TRBD2 (6 bases). Germline-derived CDR1 and CDR2 are MNHEY and SVGAGI. The CDR3 has 13 amino acids. The ends were cut back, 0 bases at V and 9 bases at J, with 9 bases in the middle. CDR3 region: CASSYSGGSEQFF. CDR3 coding DNA: TGTGCCAGCAGTTACTCAGGAGGGAGTGAGCAGTTCTTC.

The chain couples TRBV18 to TRBJ2-5; D might be TRBD1 or TRBD2, each matching 6 bases. This CDR3 is 14 amino acids long. Germline assignment: CDR1 KGHSH and CDR2 LQKENI. V lost 5 bases and J lost 1, with 11 bases in between. Here the CDR3 reads CASSKGGIQETQYF. The CDR3, as DNA: TGTGCCAGCTCAAAAGGGGGGATCCAAGAGACCCAGTACTTC.

This clone was detected only once. V is TRBV4-2 and J is TRBJ2-3, with 8 bases aligning to TRBD2. This CDR3 has 16 amino acids. The ends lost 3 bases at V and 2 bases at J; junction bases unmatched: 7. CDR1 LGHNA and CDR2 YNFKEQ come from the germline V gene. CDR3 amino acids: CASSHNGLAPTDTQYF. The CDR3 DNA sequence: TGTGCCAGCAGCCACAACGGACTAGCTCCCACAGATACGCAGTATTTT.

This clone was seen once. The chain joins TRBV7-2 to TRBJ2-5, with TRBD2 matching over 12 bases. Germline V gives CDR1 SGHTA, CDR2 FQGNSA. The length of the CDR3 is 17 residues. After removal of 1 base from V and 4 bases from J, the junction contained 7 bases not matched to a gene. The CDR3 loop reads CASSLGASGGGRETQYF. CDR3 nucleotide sequence: TGTGCCAGCAGCTTAGGAGCTAGCGGGGGGGGCAGAGAGACCCAGTACTTC.

The sample holds a few counts of this clone. This chain connects TRBV19 to TRBJ2-1; D unclear. V was cut by 1 base and J by 8 bases, with 9 bases left in between. The germline V gene encodes CDR1 LNHDA and CDR2 SQIVND (reference sequence). The CDR3 contains 13 residues. The CDR3: CASSIGLSDEQFF. The CDR3 DNA sequence: TGTGCCAGTAGTATAGGGCTATCAGATGAGCAGTTCTTC.

The chain is built from TRBV18 and TRBJ2-2; D not resolved. Germline V gene sequence: CDR1 KGHSH, CDR2 LQKENI. The germline V and J ends were trimmed by 2 bases and 2 bases, with 9 bases remaining between them. This CDR3 is built from 15 residues. CDR3 sequence: CASSPLGPNTGELFF. In DNA, the CDR3 is TGTGCCAGCTCACCATTGGGTCCTAACACCGGGGAGCTGTTTTTT.

This chain uses TRBV6-1 with TRBJ1-6; D is uncertain. This CDR3 is built from 14 residues. Trimming cost V 6 bases and J 10 bases, with 16 bases left between them. Germline V gene data show CDR1 as MNHNS and CDR2 as SASEGT. CDR3 in amino acids: CASSEISLGSPLHF. CDR3 DNA: TGTGCCAGCAGCGAGATATCTTTGGGCTCACCCCTCCACTTT.

A single count supports this clone. The chain employs TRBV7-8 and TRBJ1-5; 8 nucleotides line up with TRBD1. Germline loops: CDR1 SGHVS, CDR2 FQNEAQ. This CDR3 has 15 amino acids. After removal of 2 bases from V and 7 bases from J, the junction contained 7 bases not matched to a gene. The CDR3 sequence: CASSLSRTGLQPQHF. DNA of the CDR3: TGTGCCAGCAGCTTATCTCGGACAGGGTTACAGCCCCAGCATTTT.

This sequence joins TRBV5-1 and TRBJ2-2; TRBD2 aligns across 7 bases. This CDR3 contains 15 residues. The germline gives CDR1 SGHRS, CDR2 YFSETQ. Losses at the gene ends were 4 bases for V and 1 base for J; bases not matched to a gene: 4. The CDR3 loop reads CASSPERGNTGELFF. CDR3 DNA sequence: TGCGCCAGCAGCCCAGAGCGGGGGAACACCGGGGAGCTGTTTTTT. Drawing the rest from reference TRBV5-1 and TRBJ2-2, the complete variable domain is KAGVTQTPRYLIKTRGQQVTLSCSPISGHRSVSWYQQTPGQGLQFLFEYFSETQRNKGNFPGRFSGRQFSNSRSEMNVSTLELGDSALYLCASSPERGNTGELFFGEGSRLTVL.

This clone has a single count. This sequence joins TRBV4-1 and TRBJ1-5, with D possibly TRBD1 on 5 matching bases. V lost 4 bases to trimming and J lost 7 bases, with 17 bases between them. The CDR3 has 15 residues. CDR1 and CDR2 from the germline V gene are MGHRA and YSYEKL. CDR3 DNA sequence: TGCGCCAGCAGCCCAATCCGGGACGGGGGGCAGCCCCAGCATTTT. Encoded protein: CASSPIRDGGQPQHF.

The chain is built from TRBV9 and TRBJ2-7; D possibly corresponds to TRBD1 (6 bases). The CDR3 covers 15 residues. Germline lookup yields CDR1 SGDLS and CDR2 YYNGEE. Trimming cost V 2 bases and J 0 bases, with 12 bases left between them. CDR3 sequence: CASSVSGTHSYEQYF. The CDR3 bases are TGTGCCAGCAGCGTCTCCGGGACACACTCCTACGAGCAGTACTTC.